A selection of T cell receptor beta chains follows, all from one sample in a study of response to subunit inactivated influenza vaccine. TCRdb called the RT-PCR reads again in MiXCR, with one record for every CDR3 protein. The table has hundreds of thousands of distinct CDR3 sequences, about 25% seen once; the top ten hold under 2.5%. The input for sequencing was CD4+ T cells sorted from PBMCs, taken about 5 days after vaccination. These receptors came from a man aged 50-59 years who received an inactivated influenza vaccine. CDR3s include the opening cysteine and the closing phenylalanine or tryptophan. The D gene is left open where the match is weak. Clone sizes are given selectively: once, few, many, or a class where the clone is expanded.

>TRBV5-1|-|TRBJ2-5|-
TGCGCCAGCAGCCACGAACCTATGGGGGGAGGCCTCTCCTCAGAGACCCAGTACTTC
CASSHEPMGGGLSSETQYF
>TRBV5-1|few|TRBJ1-1|-
TGCGCCAGCAGCTTCCTCCAGGGTTCGCAAGCTTTCTTT
CASSFLQGSQAFF
>TRBV10-3|-|TRBJ2-2|-
TGTGCCATCAGTGGCCAGGGGAACACCGGGGAGCTGTTTTTT
CAISGQGNTGELFF
>TRBV14|-|TRBJ2-5|-
TGTGCCAGCAGCCAAGTTAAAGGAGAGACCCAGTACTTC
CASSQVKGETQYF
>TRBV7-2|many|TRBJ2-7|-
TGTGCCAGCAGCTCTCCCGAGCAGTACTTC
CASSSPEQYF
>TRBV28|-|TRBJ2-5|-
TGTGCCAGCAGTTCAGGGACTGTAGGAGAGACCCAGTACTTC
CASSSGTVGETQYF
>TRBV6-5|-|TRBJ2-5|-
TGTGCCAGCAGTTACTCTGCGAGCCCACAAGAGACCCAGTACTTC
CASSYSASPQETQYF
>TRBV20-1|-|TRBJ1-5|-
TGCAGTGCTAGAGATGTAGAAGGTAATCAGCCCCAGCATTTT
CSARDVEGNQPQHF
>TRBV18|-|TRBJ1-5|-
TGTGCCAGCTCACCCGAGGGGGGGAATCAGCCCCAGCATTTT
CASSPEGGNQPQHF
>TRBV10-1|many|TRBJ2-5|-
TGCGCCAGCAGTGAGTCGTCCGCCCAAGAGACCCAGTACTTC
CASSESSAQETQYF
>TRBV29-1|few|TRBJ2-1|-
TGCAGCGTTGTGGCAGGGTTGTACAATGAGCAGTTCTTC
CSVVAGLYNEQFF
>TRBV12-3/TRBV12-4|-|TRBJ2-1|-
TGTGCCAGCAGTTTAGGGGGATCCCTCCGAGTTGAGCAGTTCTTC
CASSLGGSLRVEQFF
>TRBV20-1|-|TRBJ2-2|TRBD2
TGCAGTGCGGTCCGGGGGGGAAACACCGGGGAGCTGTTTTTT
CSAVRGGNTGELFF
>TRBV20-1|-|TRBJ2-7|TRBD2
TGCAGTGCTGCGATACCGGGACTAGAGTTGTACGAGCAGTACTTC
CSAAIPGLELYEQYF
>TRBV7-3|few|TRBJ2-3|TRBD2
TGTGCCAGCAGCTCCGAGCGGGGGCTCACAGATACGCAGTATTTT
CASSSERGLTDTQYF
>TRBV19|-|TRBJ2-1|TRBD2
TGTGCCAGTAGTATGACTAGCGGGGGGAGCTACAATGAGCAGTTCTTC
CASSMTSGGSYNEQFF
>TRBV12-3/TRBV12-4|-|TRBJ2-5|-
TGTGCCAGCAGTCCCGGCGGAGGGGCTTCAGAGACCCAGTACTTC
CASSPGGGASETQYF
>TRBV12-3/TRBV12-4|-|TRBJ1-4|TRBD1
TGTGCCAGCAGTTTGTACAGGGGGAGGGGAAAACTGTTTTTT
CASSLYRGRGKLFF
>TRBV10-3|few|TRBJ2-7|TRBD1
TGTGCCATCAGCTCGGACAGGGGGACCTACGAGCAGTACTTC
CAISSDRGTYEQYF
>TRBV3-1|few|TRBJ2-1|TRBD2
TGTGCCAGCAGCCAAGGGGGACTAGCGGGCGGGAATGAGCAGTTCTTC
CASSQGGLAGGNEQFF
>TRBV7-3|-|TRBJ2-5|-
TGTGCCAGCAGCTTTGGTGAACGGGAGACCCAGTACTTC
CASSFGERETQYF
>TRBV7-2|-|TRBJ2-3|-
TGTGCCAGCAGCCCGAGCGGTTCTAGCACAGATACGCAGTATTTT
CASSPSGSSTDTQYF
>TRBV20-1|many|TRBJ2-1|-
TGCAGTGCCGAAGTGATAAATGAGCAGTTCTTC
CSAEVINEQFF
>TRBV12-3/TRBV12-4|few|TRBJ1-3|-
TGTGCCAGCAGTTACAAAAAGGGGAACACCATATATTTT
CASSYKKGNTIYF
>TRBV5-1|few|TRBJ2-2|-
TGCGCCAGCAGCTTTCCTGACTCCGGGGAGCTGTTTTTT
CASSFPDSGELFF
>TRBV10-3|-|TRBJ2-3|-
TGTGCCATCAGGGGCGGGAGCACAGATACGCAGTATTTT
CAIRGGSTDTQYF
>TRBV2|-|TRBJ2-6|-
TGTGCCAGCAGAGCGGGACAGTCCTCTGGGGCCAACGTCCTGACTTTC
CASRAGQSSGANVLTF
>TRBV4-3|few|TRBJ1-1|-
TGCGCCAGCAGCCCCGGTTACATGAACACTGAAGCTTTCTTT
CASSPGYMNTEAFF
>TRBV29-1|-|TRBJ2-1|-
TGCAGCGCGACTAGGCCCCGGGATGAGCAGTTCTTC
CSATRPRDEQFF
>TRBV11-1|-|TRBJ2-1|TRBD1
TGTGCCAGCAGCTTAGCGAAAAACCTCCGGGACAGGGGGAGTGCCCAAAACTACAATGAGCAGTTCTTC
CASSLAKNLRDRGSAQNYNEQFF
>TRBV15|-|TRBJ2-1|-
TGTGCCACCAGCACCTACGTCAGAAGAGGTGAGCAGTTCTTC
CATSTYVRRGEQFF
>TRBV3-1|many|TRBJ2-5|-
TGTGCCAGCACACGCGGAGAGGGGCGAGAGACCCAGTACTTC
CASTRGEGRETQYF
>TRBV5-1|-|TRBJ1-1|-
TGCGCCAGCGGTTTAGGACGGATGAACACTGAAGCTTTCTTT
CASGLGRMNTEAFF
>TRBV12-3/TRBV12-4|many|TRBJ2-2|TRBD2
TGTGCCAGCAGTTTAAGGCCGAGATTCCTAGCGGGAGTGTACACCGGGGAGCTGTTTTTT
CASSLRPRFLAGVYTGELFF
>TRBV7-3|few|TRBJ2-5|TRBD2
TGTGCCAGCAGCTCAAACCCCAGGGGACTAGCGGGGGGAGAGACCCAGTACTTC
CASSSNPRGLAGGETQYF
>TRBV29-1|many|TRBJ1-2|-
TGCAGCGTGGGTGACAGTCAGTATGGCTACACCTTC
CSVGDSQYGYTF
>TRBV7-2|-|TRBJ1-6|-
TGTGCCAGCAGCTTAGCGTGGGGGGAATCACCCCTCCACTTT
CASSLAWGESPLHF
>TRBV20-1|-|TRBJ2-5|TRBD2
TGCAGTGCTAGAGATCTTGGCCCGAGCGGGATCCAAGAGACCCAGTACTTC
CSARDLGPSGIQETQYF
>TRBV7-2|few|TRBJ2-3|-
TGTGCCAGCAGCTTATTAGGGATGGATACGCAGTATTTT
CASSLLGMDTQYF
>TRBV7-2|-|TRBJ2-7|TRBD1
TGTGCCAGCAGCGTCCGGACAGGGGACTGGGGAGAGCAGTACTTC
CASSVRTGDWGEQYF
>TRBV20-1|-|TRBJ2-7|-
TGCAGTGCTCACCGGGACATCTCCTACGAGCAGTACTTC
CSAHRDISYEQYF
>TRBV3-1|few|TRBJ1-1|-
TGTGCCACCTCCTCTTCCGGGGGGAACACTGAAGCTTTCTTT
CATSSSGGNTEAFF
>TRBV5-1|-|TRBJ2-1|-
TGCGCCAGCAGCTTCCAGGGGAGCCACAATGAGCAGTTCTTC
CASSFQGSHNEQFF
>TRBV10-3|-|TRBJ1-2|-
TGTGCCATCAGTGCAGGCGGCGCTAACACCTTC
CAISAGGANTF
>TRBV20-1|-|TRBJ2-1|-
TGCAGTGCTAGAGACGGGTTCAACAATGAGCAGTTCTTC
CSARDGFNNEQFF
>TRBV29-1|-|TRBJ2-7|-
TGCAGCGTTGTCGGTAGGGGGAGCGACTACGAGCAGTACTTC
CSVVGRGSDYEQYF
>TRBV20-1|-|TRBJ2-1|TRBD2
TGCAGTGCCGGGGGACTAGCGGGAGGGCCTTATGCTGAGCAGTTCTTC
CSAGGLAGGPYAEQFF
>TRBV7-9|-|TRBJ2-3|-
TGTGCCAGCAGCCCCCAAGAGGAGTATACGCAGTATTTT
CASSPQEEYTQYF
>TRBV14|-|TRBJ1-6|-
TGTGCCAGCAGCCAGGGACACCATAATTCACCCCTCCACTTT
CASSQGHHNSPLHF
>TRBV11-2|few|TRBJ2-1|-
TGTGCCAGCAGCCCAGCCCGGGGGGCGCTTGAGCAGTTCTTC
CASSPARGALEQFF
>TRBV20-1|many|TRBJ2-1|-
TGCAGTGCTAGAATGCAGGCTAGCTACAATGAGCAGTTCTTC
CSARMQASYNEQFF
>TRBV24-1|-|TRBJ2-4|TRBD1
TGTGCCACCAGTGATTTCCCAACAGGGGGCGGCTTTGGCATTCAGTACTTC
CATSDFPTGGGFGIQYF
>TRBV7-2|few|TRBJ2-1|TRBD2
TGTGCCAGCAGCTTAGGGACTAGCGGAACCAATGAGCAGTTCTTC
CASSLGTSGTNEQFF